This TCR beta chain originates from a study of vaccination and CD4 T cells after COVID-19 (dated by TCRdb to the early 2020s). Background on the whole study: Every convalescent patient had a positive nasal swab PCR test for SARS-CoV-2, with mild disease in nine patients and severe disease in one. In the convalescent cohort there were six males and four females, among whom were two Hispanic individuals, seven Caucasians, two Asians and one multiracial person. Each participant got two doses of either the Pfizer-BioNTech BNT162b2 vaccine (n=8) or the Moderna mRNA-1273 vaccine (n=2). Post-COVID blood samples were collected from convalescent patients a median of around 100 days after diagnosis, with a range of roughly 30 to 161 days. Post-vaccine blood samples were obtained a median of about 70 days after the second vaccine dose, with a range of about 14 to 250 days. Culture stimuli were overlapping spike peptide pools from SARS-CoV-2 and from the common cold coronaviruses HCoV-NL63, HCoV-OC43 and HCoV-229E. Control cultures received a CEFX viral epitope pool as the positive control, an HIV-1 Nef peptide pool as the negative control, or no peptide. The spike-specific CD4+ TCR repertoire was compared before and after mRNA vaccination in approximately ten COVID-19 convalescent patients and a handful of infection-naive healthy vaccine recipients. General findings and caveats noted by the study authors: The median number of SARS-CoV-2-reactive clonotypes rose from under 25 after infection to around 40 after vaccination, but the change was not significant. Of the vaccine-specific clones in convalescent patients, 304 of 307, or nearly all, reacted only to SARS-CoV-2 spike and did not cross-react with common cold coronaviruses. Only a relatively small number of convalescent patients were included in the study, and early timepoints following natural infection were not analyzed. In convalescent patients, a median 86.3% of post-vaccine SARS-CoV-2-reactive clones were detected only after vaccination, and vaccine-specific priming was suggested by this finding.

This specimen's treatment or condition label, per the study, means: roughly 11-day PBMC culture with coronavirus spike peptide pools or control peptides (ViraFEST assay). To expand antigen-specific T cells with peptide pools and then pick out the expanded clonotypes through TCR sequencing, the study relied on the ViraFEST assay. The positive SARS-CoV-2 PCR tests of the convalescent patients were dated from March to December 2020, before the Alpha, Beta and Delta variants emerged in the United States. Approximately 1.8 million PBMCs per well were cultured in IMDM with approximately 5.5% human AB serum and approximately 9.1 IU/ml IL-2, plus 10 ug/ml peptide pools. On days 3 and 7, half of the culture medium was replaced with fresh IL-2-containing medium. After less than twelve days of culture, CD4+ T cells were isolated by negative selection with the EasySep CD4+ T cell isolation kit. Ficoll-Paque Plus gradient centrifugation was used to isolate PBMCs from whole blood, and the isolated PBMCs were then either used fresh or cryopreserved at -140C. Triplicate wells were generally used for each culture condition.

Library generation was performed with PCR. DNA from cultured CD4+ T cells was subjected to TCR sequencing with the Oncomine TCR Beta short-read assay at the Johns Hopkins FTIC core. The QIAamp micro DNA kit was used to extract genomic DNA from the cultured CD4+ T cells. Oncomine TCR Beta libraries from cultured CD4+ T cells were pooled with unique dual indexes and sequenced on an Illumina iSeq 100. The study's own analysis went as follows. Non-productive sequences were removed, and CDR3s not starting with C, not ending with F or W, or shorter than 7 amino acids were discarded. Antigen-specific clonotypes were identified using the MANAFEST web application through comparison of peptide-stimulated wells with reference and other culture wells. Positive clones required FDR below 0.05, an odds ratio above 5, and productive frequency above 0.1% in at least two of three replicate wells. A clonotype counted as cross-reactive if it showed significant expansion both in the SARS-CoV-2 spike wells and in at least one common cold coronavirus spike condition. Similarity between CDR3 sequences was evaluated in R version 3.6.1 using Levenshtein distances (stringdist) and unrooted phylogenetic trees (ape). The public reads were quality trimmed at Q25 with fastp and then assembled into clones with MiXCR by TCRdb, keeping productive beta chains. A single entry per CDR3 protein holds the most common genes and DNA from its merged rows. None of the V and J calls come from the authors' own analysis; TCRdb made them. The sample has 4,000 to 4,500 distinct CDR3 sequences on record, 55% to 70% of them singletons. 27% of the sample belongs to the ten largest clones.

With respect to this clonotype: The antigen it recognizes is unknown. Per-base qualities were not stored, and no clone one base away is much larger.

The receptor was isolated from a human donor who had recovered from COVID-19. Sequenced input: CD4+ T cells from blood, cultured in vitro.

This receptor has the CDR3 CSARPRAGPSSYNSPLHF. At the DNA level, the sequence is TGCAGTGCTAGGCCCCGAGCCGGCCCCAGCTCCTATAATTCACCCCTCCACTTT. The rearrangement joined TRBV20-1 to TRBJ1-6, with the D gene not clear enough to name. For CDR1 and CDR2, the germline V gene (reference sequence) lists DFQATT and SNEGSKA. From the cysteine up to the phenylalanine, the CDR3 has a length of 18 residues. Of the read, only the CDR3 DNA is kept; its 54 bases are in frame from base 1. V is clipped by 3 bases and J by 0 bases, and the sequence between their germline boundaries is 18 bases long.